The 25 T cell receptor beta chains below were found in one sample sequenced in a study of blood T cell repertoires in COVID-19. TCRdb's copy holds only in-frame clones and misses some; the assay was immunoSEQ multiplex PCR. The profile shows about 300,000 clones, roughly 88% of them singletons. Material for sequencing was peripheral blood. The origin of the receptors is a woman in her twenties or thirties who had recovered from COVID-19.

The gene calls are TRBV6-5 and TRBJ1-3; D is unclear. The CDR3 is 16 amino acids. V was cut by 2 bases and J by 0 bases, with 11 bases left in between. CDR1 is MNHEY, CDR2 SVGAGI, per germline. This CDR3 is CASSYDEGNSGNTIYF. The CDR3 DNA reads as TGTGCCAGCAGTTACGACGAGGGAAACTCTGGAAACACCATATATTTT.

The table lists this clone with a count of one. The V call is TRBV11-2, the J call TRBJ2-3; TRBD2 agrees at 7 bases. Trimming at V came to 8 bases and at J to 0 bases, leaving 5 bases not matched to a gene. CDR1 and CDR2 (germline): SGHAT, FQNNGV. The CDR3 consists of 14 residues. As DNA, the CDR3 is TGTGCCAGCGGACTGCGGGGGAGCACAGATACGCAGTATTTT. Residues: CASGLRGSTDTQYF. Variable domain in full (rest from reference TRBV11-2 and TRBJ2-3): EAGVAQSPRYKIIEKRQSVAFWCNPISGHATLYWYQQILGQGPKLLIQFQNNGVVDDSQLPKDRFSAERLKGVDSTLKIQPAKLEDSAVYLCASGLRGSTDTQYFGPGTRLTVL.

The chain employs TRBV2 and TRBJ2-1; TRBD1 aligns across 7 bases. The germline gives CDR1 SNHLY, CDR2 FYNNEI. V gave up 6 bases and J gave up 0 bases; unmatched junction bases: 8. The CDR3 sequence is 16 residues long. This CDR3 reads CASRKGQPSSYNEQFF. The CDR3 region has the DNA TGTGCCAGCAGGAAGGGACAGCCAAGCTCCTACAATGAGCAGTTCTTC.

This rearrangement joins TRBV7-9 to TRBJ1-3; D is undetermined. V was pared by 0 bases and J by 0 bases, with 15 bases between. CDR3 length: 18 residues. Germline values: CDR1 SEHNR, CDR2 FQNEAQ (reference sequence). This CDR3 is CASSLALASFSSGNTIYF. CDR3 DNA: TGTGCCAGCAGCTTAGCGCTCGCCTCATTCAGCTCTGGAAACACCATATATTTT. Full variable domain (remainder filled in from reference TRBV7-9 and TRBJ1-3): DTGVSQNPRHKITKRGQNVTFRCDPISEHNRLYWYRQTLGQGPEFLTYFQNEAQLEKSRLLSDRFSAERPKGSFSTLEIQRTEQGDSAMYLCASSLALASFSSGNTIYFGEGSWLTVV.

The rearrangement joins TRBV7-9 to TRBJ2-5; weak D call: TRBD1 (5 bases). Deletions cut 2 bases from V and 5 bases from J, with 12 bases between. The CDR3 covers 14 residues. Germline V gene data show CDR1 as SEHNR and CDR2 as FQNEAQ (reference sequence). DNA for the CDR3: TGTGCCAGCAGCTTATCAGGGTCTGGGGAGACCCAGTACTTC. Its protein product is CASSLSGSGETQYF.

This chain uses TRBV5-5 with TRBJ2-7, with D unclear. Germline V gene sequence: CDR1 SGHKS, CDR2 YYEKEE (reference sequence). This CDR3 spans 14 amino acids. V was clipped by 3 bases and J by 0 bases, with 10 bases between them. CDR3 DNA sequence: TGTGCCAGCAGCTCCCCGGCGGTCTCCTACGAGCAGTACTTC. Translated: CASSSPAVSYEQYF.

This clone turned up a few times. This chain links TRBV2 with TRBJ2-1; TRBD2 aligns across 15 bases. In germline, CDR1 is SNHLY, CDR2 FYNNEI. The trim removed 6 bases at V and 6 bases at J, leaving 3 bases unmatched. There are 15 residues in the CDR3. The CDR3 sequence: CASRRTSGGGNEQFF. The DNA for the CDR3 is TGTGCCAGCAGGCGGACTAGCGGGGGGGGCAATGAGCAGTTCTTC.

CDR3: CTSSPLAREQQETQYF. For the CDR3, the DNA is TGCACCAGCAGCCCCCTAGCCAGAGAGCAACAAGAGACCCAGTACTTC. The gene calls are TRBV1 and TRBJ2-5; the table's D call, TRBD2, was not checked against the DNA. TRBV1 is a documented pseudogene. The CDR3 spans 16 residues.

This clone was recorded once. This rearrangement joins TRBV30 to TRBJ2-2, with 10 bases fitting TRBD1. This CDR3 is 16 amino acids long. Germline trimming cut 4 bases from V and 4 bases from J; bases unmatched to any gene: 9. Germline V gene sequence: CDR1 GTSNPN, CDR2 SVGIG (reference sequence). The CDR3 sequence is CAWTPLRDRGTGELFF. The CDR3 bases are TGTGCCTGGACTCCCCTCCGGGACAGGGGCACCGGGGAGCTGTTTTTT.

The CDR3 spells CSEALHPRDEQFF. DNA for the CDR3: TGCAGCGAAGCCCTCCACCCCCGGGATGAGCAGTTCTTC. V is TRBV29-1 and J is TRBJ2-1; D is ambiguous. V was trimmed by 7 bases and J by 8 bases, leaving 18 bases between them. The germline gives CDR1 SQVTM, CDR2 ANQGSEA. This CDR3 spans 13 amino acids.

In its sample, this clone was seen a few times. The chain couples TRBV9 to TRBJ1-6; D is undetermined. This CDR3 spans 15 amino acids. Trimming took 0 bases from V and 5 from J, leaving 9 bases between them. The germline CDR1 and CDR2 sequences are SGDLS and YYNGEE. The CDR3 sequence is CASSVGGFNNSPLHF. For the CDR3, the DNA is TGTGCCAGCAGCGTAGGAGGATTTAATAATTCACCCCTCCACTTT.

The chain couples TRBV6-4 to TRBJ1-2, with a tentative D call TRBD1 (5 bases). Trimming removed 0 bases at V and 8 bases at J, with 13 bases between. The CDR3 loop spans 14 amino acids. Germline V gene data show CDR1 as MRHNA and CDR2 as SNTAGT. The CDR3 region is CASSDSLGARGYTF. CDR3 nucleotide sequence: TGTGCCAGCAGTGACTCCCTTGGGGCGCGAGGCTACACCTTC.

The chain is built from TRBV28 and TRBJ1-2, with D hard to call. Looked up from germline, CDR1 is MDHEN and CDR2 is SYDVKM. The CDR3 is 13 amino acids. V shed 1 base and J shed 8 bases, with 11 bases lying between them. The chain's CDR3 is CASSLSEVRGYTF. The CDR3, as DNA: TGTGCCAGCAGTTTATCTGAGGTACGCGGCTACACCTTC.

The chain carries TRBV5-1 and TRBJ1-2; D is ambiguous. V lost 1 base, J lost 6 bases, and 7 bases lay in between. The CDR3 sequence is 12 residues long. Germline V lookup: CDR1 SGHRS, CDR2 YFSETQ. CDR3 nucleotide sequence: TGCGCCAGCAGCTTGTCTCAGAATGGCTACACCTTC. Protein sequence: CASSLSQNGYTF.

V is TRBV3-1 (or the pseudogene TRBV3-2) and J is TRBJ2-2; 9 bases map to TRBD2. CDR3 size: 18 residues. Germline V gene data show CDR1 as LGHDT and CDR2 as YNNKEL (reference sequence). Germline trimming cut 0 bases from V and 0 bases from J; bases unmatched to any gene: 5. This CDR3 reads CASSQEGLAGTNTGELFF. CDR3 in DNA: TGTGCCAGCAGCCAAGAAGGGCTAGCGGGGACGAACACCGGGGAGCTGTTTTTT.

The genes are TRBV21-1 and TRBJ1-2. TRBV21-1 corresponds to a pseudogene. The CDR3 runs 15 residues. In nucleotides, the CDR3 is TGTGCCAGCAGCAAAGAGGAGGGGGGGTACTATGGCTACACCTTC. This encodes CASSKEEGGYYGYTF.

The rearrangement links TRBV28 to TRBJ1-2, with D maybe TRBD1 (6 bases). Germline assignment: CDR1 MDHEN and CDR2 SYDVKM. Trimming cost V 6 bases and J 4 bases, with 15 bases left between them. The CDR3 runs to 14 residues. CDR3 nucleotide sequence: TGTGCCAGCAGATCTGACAGGTCTGTCTATGGCTACACCTTC. This gives the protein CASRSDRSVYGYTF.

This clone was recorded only once. The rearrangement links TRBV5-4 to TRBJ2-3; the match to TRBD2 covers 10 bases. With 0 bases clipped from V and 4 bases from J, the junction kept 5 bases outside the gene matches. CDR1 SGHNT and CDR2 YYREEE come from the germline V gene (reference sequence). This CDR3 spans 16 amino acids. CDR3 sequence: CASSLVVAGGADTQYF. Here the CDR3 DNA reads TGTGCCAGCAGCTTGGTCGTAGCGGGGGGTGCAGATACGCAGTATTTT.

The chain combines TRBV5-1 with TRBJ1-4; D unresolved. Germline-derived CDR1 and CDR2 are SGHRS and YFSETQ. V was cut by 4 bases and J by 7 bases, with 14 bases left in between. This CDR3 contains 14 residues. Written as DNA, the CDR3 is TGCGCCAGCAGCGCGGAGGGCGCCGGTGAAAAACTGTTTTTT. This sequence encodes CASSAEGAGEKLFF.

This chain uses TRBV7-9 with TRBJ2-1; 9 bases are shared with TRBD1. Per the germline V gene, CDR1 is SEHNR and CDR2 is FQNEAQ (reference sequence). The CDR3 covers 16 residues. With 5 bases clipped from V and 5 bases from J, the junction kept 10 bases outside the gene matches. CDR3 protein: CASSLGWTGANNEQFF. The CDR3, as DNA: TGTGCCAGCAGCCTCGGATGGACAGGGGCGAACAATGAGCAGTTCTTC.

This chain joins TRBV18 and TRBJ2-2, with TRBD1 identical over 9 bases. Germline V CDR1 and CDR2: KGHSH, LQKENI. The CDR3 has 16 residues. Unmatched junction bases numbered 9, after V lost 4 bases and J lost 6 bases. This CDR3 is CASSLPPGQGAGELFF. The CDR3 nucleotides read TGTGCCAGCTCACTGCCCCCGGGACAGGGAGCCGGGGAGCTGTTTTTT. Full variable domain (outside the CDR3, taken from reference TRBV18 and TRBJ2-2): NAGVMQNPRHLVRRRGQEARLRCSPMKGHSHVYWYRQLPEEGLKFMVYLQKENIIDESGMPKERFSAEFPKEGPSILRIQQVVRGDSAAYFCASSLPPGQGAGELFFGEGSRLTVL.

This chain joins TRBV6-2 or TRBV6-3 and TRBJ2-7, with 7 positions matching TRBD1. V shed 1 base and J 2 bases; nucleotides not matched to a gene: 8. Germline V gives CDR1 MNHEY, CDR2 SVGEGT. CDR3 length equals 16 residues. The CDR3 DNA sequence: TGTGCCAGCAGTTACTTGACAGGGATGGTAACCTACGAGCAGTACTTC. Translating it yields CASSYLTGMVTYEQYF.

J is TRBJ2-5 and V is TRBV28, with D possibly matching TRBD1 (6 bases). Germline assignment: CDR1 MDHEN and CDR2 SYDVKM. The CDR3 contains 14 residues. V shed 5 bases and J shed 5 bases, with 15 bases lying between them. CDR3 DNA sequence: TGTGCCAGCAGTCCCCAGGGGCGCAGGGAGACCCAGTACTTC. This sequence encodes CASSPQGRRETQYF.

The rearrangement uses TRBV7-6 and TRBJ1-1; perhaps TRBD1 as D (5 bases). Germline V gene data show CDR1 as SGHVS and CDR2 as FNYEAQ. Between the trimmed V and J ends, which lost 5 bases and 5 bases, there was a span of 12 bases. The CDR3 contains 13 residues. CDR3 sequence (DNA): TGTGCCAGCAGCCCGCAGGGAGGGACTGAAGCTTTCTTT. Its translation is CASSPQGGTEAFF. The full variable domain, completed using reference TRBV7-6 and TRBJ1-1, is GAGVSQSPRYKVTKRGQDVALRCDPISGHVSLYWYRQALGQGPEFLTYFNYEAQQDKSGLPNDRFSAERPEGSISTLTIQRTEQRDSAMYRCASSPQGGTEAFFGQGTRLTVV.

Here the CDR3 reads CASSPRGGSAYEQYF. CDR3 bases: TGTGCCAGCAGCCCCCGGGGGGGCAGCGCCTACGAGCAGTACTTC. The chain is built from TRBV5-4 and TRBJ2-7; TRBD2 matches 8 bases. The CDR3 sequence is 15 residues long. The V gene's germline CDR1 is SGHNT and CDR2 YYREEE (reference sequence). The V segment lost 4 bases and the J segment 2 bases; nucleotides outside the gene matches: 8.